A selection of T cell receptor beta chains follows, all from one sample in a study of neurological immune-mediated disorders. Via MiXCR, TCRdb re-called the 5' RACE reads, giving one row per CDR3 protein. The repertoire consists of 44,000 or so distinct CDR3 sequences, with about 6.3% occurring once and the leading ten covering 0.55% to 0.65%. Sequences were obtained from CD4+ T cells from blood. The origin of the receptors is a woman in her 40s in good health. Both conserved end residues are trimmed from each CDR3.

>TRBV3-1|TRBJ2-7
ASSPRDWPYEQY
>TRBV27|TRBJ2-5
ATRTGGRETQY
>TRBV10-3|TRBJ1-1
AIIGGGYTEAF
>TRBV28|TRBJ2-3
ASSSSGTSGPSTDTQY
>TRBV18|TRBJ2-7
ASSPKDSYEQY
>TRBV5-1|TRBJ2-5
ASSLGGNQETQY
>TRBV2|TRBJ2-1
ASGLAGDSHEQF
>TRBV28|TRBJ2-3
ASSLFLTDTQY
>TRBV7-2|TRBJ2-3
ASSPTRGSDTQY
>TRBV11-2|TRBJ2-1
ASSPGTAYNEQF
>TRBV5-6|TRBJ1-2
ASSLDPRVTNYGYT
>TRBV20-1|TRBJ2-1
SAEGSGGYNEQF
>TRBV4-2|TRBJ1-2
ASSQANTLLPYGYT
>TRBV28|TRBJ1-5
ASIDRGLNQPQH
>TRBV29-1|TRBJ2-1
SVEVRDKTNPQF
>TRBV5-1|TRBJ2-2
ASSQMLDTGELF
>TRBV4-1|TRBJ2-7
ASSQPGQGYEQY
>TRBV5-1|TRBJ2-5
ASSGTSAQETQY
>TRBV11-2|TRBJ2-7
ASSPSRGNQY
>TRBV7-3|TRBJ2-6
ASSRGLTHSGANVLT
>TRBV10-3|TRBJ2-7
ASASSYEQY